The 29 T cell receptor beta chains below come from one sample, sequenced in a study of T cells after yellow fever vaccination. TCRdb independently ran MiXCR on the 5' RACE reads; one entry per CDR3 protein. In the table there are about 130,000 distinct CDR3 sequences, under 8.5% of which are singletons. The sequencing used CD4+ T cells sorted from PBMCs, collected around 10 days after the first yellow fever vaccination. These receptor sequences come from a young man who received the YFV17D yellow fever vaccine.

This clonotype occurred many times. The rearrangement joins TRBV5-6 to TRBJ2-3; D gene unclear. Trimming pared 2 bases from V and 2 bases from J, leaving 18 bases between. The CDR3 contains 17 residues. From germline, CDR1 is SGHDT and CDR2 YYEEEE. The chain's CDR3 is CASSLPRYRASTDTQYF. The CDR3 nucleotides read TGTGCCAGCAGCTTACCGCGCTATCGGGCGTCCACAGATACGCAGTATTTT. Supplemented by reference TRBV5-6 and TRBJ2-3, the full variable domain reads DAGVTQSPTHLIKTRGQQVTLRCSPKSGHDTVSWYQQALGQGPQFIFQYYEEEERQRGNFPDRFSGHQFPNYSSELNVNALLLGDSALYLCASSLPRYRASTDTQYFGPGTRLTVL.

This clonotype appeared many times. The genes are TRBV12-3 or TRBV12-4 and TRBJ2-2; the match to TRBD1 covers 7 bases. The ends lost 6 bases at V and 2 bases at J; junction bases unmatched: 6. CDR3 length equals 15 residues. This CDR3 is CASRSGTVNTGELFF. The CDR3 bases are TGTGCCAGCAGGTCCGGGACAGTTAACACCGGGGAGCTGTTTTTT.

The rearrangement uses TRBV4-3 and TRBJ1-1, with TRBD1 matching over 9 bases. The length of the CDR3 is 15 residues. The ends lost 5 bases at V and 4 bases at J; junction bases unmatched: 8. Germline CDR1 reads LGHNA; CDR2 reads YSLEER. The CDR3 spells CASSLQGASGTEAFF. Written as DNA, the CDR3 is TGCGCCAGCAGCTTACAGGGGGCAAGCGGCACTGAAGCTTTCTTT.

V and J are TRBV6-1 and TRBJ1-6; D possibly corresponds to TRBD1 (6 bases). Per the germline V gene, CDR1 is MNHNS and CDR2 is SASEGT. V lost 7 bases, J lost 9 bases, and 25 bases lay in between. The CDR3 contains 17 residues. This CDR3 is CASKLTGTTIESSPLHF. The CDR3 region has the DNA TGTGCCAGCAAGCTAACCGGGACAACTATAGAAAGTTCACCCCTCCACTTT.

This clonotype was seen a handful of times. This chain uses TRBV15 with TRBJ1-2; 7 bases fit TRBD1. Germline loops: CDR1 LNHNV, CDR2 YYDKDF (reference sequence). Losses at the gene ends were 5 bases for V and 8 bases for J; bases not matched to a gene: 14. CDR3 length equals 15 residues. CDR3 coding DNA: TGTGCCACCAGCGCGACAAAAACAGGGGCTTACGGCTACACCTTC. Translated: CATSATKTGAYGYTF.

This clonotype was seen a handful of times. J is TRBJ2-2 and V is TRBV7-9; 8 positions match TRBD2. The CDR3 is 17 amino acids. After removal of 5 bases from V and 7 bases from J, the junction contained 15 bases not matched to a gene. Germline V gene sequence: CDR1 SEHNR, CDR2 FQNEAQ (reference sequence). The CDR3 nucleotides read TGTGCCAGCAGCGATGCTACCGGGACTAGAAGCTTCGGGGAGCTGTTTTTT. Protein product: CASSDATGTRSFGELFF.

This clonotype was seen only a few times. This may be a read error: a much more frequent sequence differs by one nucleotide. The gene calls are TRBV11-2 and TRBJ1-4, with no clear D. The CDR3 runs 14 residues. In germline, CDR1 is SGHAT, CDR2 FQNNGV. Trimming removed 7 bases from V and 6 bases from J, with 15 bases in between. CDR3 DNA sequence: TGTGCCAGCAACTCGAGGAAGGGTGATGAAAAACTGTTTTTT. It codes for CASNSRKGDEKLFF.

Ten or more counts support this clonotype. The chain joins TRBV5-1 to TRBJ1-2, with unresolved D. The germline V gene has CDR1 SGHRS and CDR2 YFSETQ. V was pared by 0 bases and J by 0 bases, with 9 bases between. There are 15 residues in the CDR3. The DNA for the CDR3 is TGCGCCAGCAGCTTGGACCCATCCGCTAACTATGGCTACACCTTC. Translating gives CASSLDPSANYGYTF.

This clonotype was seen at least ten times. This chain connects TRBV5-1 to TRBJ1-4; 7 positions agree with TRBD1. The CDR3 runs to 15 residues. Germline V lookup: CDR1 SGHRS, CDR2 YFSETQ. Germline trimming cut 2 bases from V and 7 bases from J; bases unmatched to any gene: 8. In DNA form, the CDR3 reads TGCGCCAGCAGCTTCAACAGGGGTAACGGTGAAAAACTGTTTTTT. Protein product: CASSFNRGNGEKLFF. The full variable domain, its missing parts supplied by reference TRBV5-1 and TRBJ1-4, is KAGVTQTPRYLIKTRGQQVTLSCSPISGHRSVSWYQQTPGQGLQFLFEYFSETQRNKGNFPGRFSGRQFSNSRSEMNVSTLELGDSALYLCASSFNRGNGEKLFFGSGTQLSVL.

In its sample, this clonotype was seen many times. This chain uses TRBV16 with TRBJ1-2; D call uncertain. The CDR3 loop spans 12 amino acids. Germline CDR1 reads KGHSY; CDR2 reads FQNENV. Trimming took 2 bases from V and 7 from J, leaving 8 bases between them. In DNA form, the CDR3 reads TGTGCCAGCAGCCAAGTCGGGGTTGGCTACACCTTC. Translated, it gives CASSQVGVGYTF.

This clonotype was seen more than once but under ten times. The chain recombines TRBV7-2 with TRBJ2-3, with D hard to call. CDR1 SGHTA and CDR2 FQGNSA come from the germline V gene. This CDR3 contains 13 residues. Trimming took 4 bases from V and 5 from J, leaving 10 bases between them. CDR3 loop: CASSSKFIDTQYF. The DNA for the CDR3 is TGTGCCAGCAGCTCAAAATTCATAGATACGCAGTATTTT.

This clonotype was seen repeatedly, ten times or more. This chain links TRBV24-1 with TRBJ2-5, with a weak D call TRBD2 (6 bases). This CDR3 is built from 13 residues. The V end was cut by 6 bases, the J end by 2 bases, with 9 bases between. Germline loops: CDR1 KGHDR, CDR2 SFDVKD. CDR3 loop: CATSTAGQETQYF. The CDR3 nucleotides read TGTGCCACCAGTACGGCGGGGCAAGAGACCCAGTACTTC.

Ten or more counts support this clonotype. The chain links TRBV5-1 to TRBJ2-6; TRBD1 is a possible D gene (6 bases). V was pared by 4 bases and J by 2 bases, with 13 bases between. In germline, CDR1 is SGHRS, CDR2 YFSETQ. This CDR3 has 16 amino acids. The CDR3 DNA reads TGCGCCAGCAGCATACAGGGATTCGCTGGGGCCAACGTCCTGACTTTC. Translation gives CASSIQGFAGANVLTF.

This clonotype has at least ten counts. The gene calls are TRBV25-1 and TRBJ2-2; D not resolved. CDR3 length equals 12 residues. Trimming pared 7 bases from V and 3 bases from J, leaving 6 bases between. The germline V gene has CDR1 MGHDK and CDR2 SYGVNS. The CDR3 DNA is TGTGCCAGCAATTCCGACACCGGGGAGCTGTTTTTT. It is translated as CASNSDTGELFF.

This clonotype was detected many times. The CDR3 loop reads CASSLGPLAKNIQYF. The CDR3 coding sequence is TGCGCCAGCAGCTTGGGCCCTTTAGCCAAAAACATTCAGTACTTC. V usage is TRBV5-1 and J usage is TRBJ2-4; no firm D call. Trimming cost V 0 bases and J 0 bases, with 7 bases left between them. The germline gives CDR1 SGHRS, CDR2 YFSETQ. CDR3 length: 15 amino acids. Variable domain in full (rest from reference TRBV5-1 and TRBJ2-4): KAGVTQTPRYLIKTRGQQVTLSCSPISGHRSVSWYQQTPGQGLQFLFEYFSETQRNKGNFPGRFSGRQFSNSRSEMNVSTLELGDSALYLCASSLGPLAKNIQYFGAGTRLSVL.

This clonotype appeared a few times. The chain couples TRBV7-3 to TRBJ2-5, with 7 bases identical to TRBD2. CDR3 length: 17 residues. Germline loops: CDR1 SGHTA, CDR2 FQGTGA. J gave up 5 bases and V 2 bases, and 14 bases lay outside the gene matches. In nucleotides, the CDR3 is TGTGCCAGCAGCTTATCGGGGTCGGGGGGTGTCCGGGAGACCCAGTACTTC. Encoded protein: CASSLSGSGGVRETQYF. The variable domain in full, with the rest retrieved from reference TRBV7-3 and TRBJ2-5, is GAGVSQTPSNKVTEKGKYVELRCDPISGHTALYWYRQSLGQGPEFLIYFQGTGAADDSGLPNDRFFAVRPEGSVSTLKIQRTERGDSAVYLCASSLSGSGGVRETQYFGPGTRLLVL.

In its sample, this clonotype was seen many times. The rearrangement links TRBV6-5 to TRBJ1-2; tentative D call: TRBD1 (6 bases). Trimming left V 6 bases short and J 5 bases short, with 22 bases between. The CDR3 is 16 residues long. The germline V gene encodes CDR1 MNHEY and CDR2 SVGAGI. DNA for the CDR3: TGTGCCAGCAGCCCCCAGCAGGCCCTAGGGGGATATGGCTACACCTTC. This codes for CASSPQQALGGYGYTF.

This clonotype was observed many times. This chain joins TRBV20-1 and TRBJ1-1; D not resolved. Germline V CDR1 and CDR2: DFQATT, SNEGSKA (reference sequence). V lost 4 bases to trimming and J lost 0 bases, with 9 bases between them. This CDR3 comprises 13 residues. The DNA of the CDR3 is TGCAGTGCTAATCCGGGAGTGAACACTGAAGCTTTCTTT. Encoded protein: CSANPGVNTEAFF.

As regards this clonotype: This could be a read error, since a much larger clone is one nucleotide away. The CDR3 nucleotides read TGTGTCAGCAGCCAAGATCAGGACAGGGATCAGCCCCAGCATTTT. Translating gives CVSSQDQDRDQPQHF. The rearrangement uses TRBV4-2 and TRBJ1-5, with 8 bases matching TRBD1. Germline-derived CDR1 and CDR2 are LGHNA and YNFKEQ. This CDR3 has 15 residues.

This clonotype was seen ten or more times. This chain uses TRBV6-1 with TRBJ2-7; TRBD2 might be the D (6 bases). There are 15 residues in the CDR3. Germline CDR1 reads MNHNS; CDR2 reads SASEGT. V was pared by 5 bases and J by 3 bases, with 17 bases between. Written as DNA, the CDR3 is TGTGCCAGCAGTCCCATGGGCGGGATTTACTACGAGCAGTACTTC. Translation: CASSPMGGIYYEQYF.

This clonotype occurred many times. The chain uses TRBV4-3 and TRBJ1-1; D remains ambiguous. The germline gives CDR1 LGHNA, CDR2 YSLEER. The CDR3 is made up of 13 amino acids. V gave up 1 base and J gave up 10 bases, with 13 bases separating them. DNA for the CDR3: TGCGCCAGCAGCCAAGCAAACTGGGCGGCAGCTTTCTTT. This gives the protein CASSQANWAAAFF.

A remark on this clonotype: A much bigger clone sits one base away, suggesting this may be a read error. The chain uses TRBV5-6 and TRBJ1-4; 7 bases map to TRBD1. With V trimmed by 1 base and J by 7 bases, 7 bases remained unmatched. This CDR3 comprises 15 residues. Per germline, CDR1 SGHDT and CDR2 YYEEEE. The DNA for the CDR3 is TGTGCCAGCAGCTTGTCCGTGACAGGGTTTGAAAAACTGTTTTTT. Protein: CASSLSVTGFEKLFF.

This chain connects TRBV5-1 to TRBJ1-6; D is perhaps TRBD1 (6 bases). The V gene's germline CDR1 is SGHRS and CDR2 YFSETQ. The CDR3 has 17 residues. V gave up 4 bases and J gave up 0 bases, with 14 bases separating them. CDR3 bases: TGCGCCAGCAGCCGGGGGGCCGGAAGCTCCTATAATTCACCCCTCCACTTT. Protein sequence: CASSRGAGSSYNSPLHF.

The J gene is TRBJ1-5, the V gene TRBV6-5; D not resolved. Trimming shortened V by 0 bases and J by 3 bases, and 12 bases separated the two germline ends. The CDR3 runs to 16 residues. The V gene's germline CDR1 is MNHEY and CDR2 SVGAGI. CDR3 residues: CASSYSGPTANQPQHF. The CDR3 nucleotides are TGTGCCAGCAGTTACTCGGGTCCCACCGCCAATCAGCCCCAGCATTTT.

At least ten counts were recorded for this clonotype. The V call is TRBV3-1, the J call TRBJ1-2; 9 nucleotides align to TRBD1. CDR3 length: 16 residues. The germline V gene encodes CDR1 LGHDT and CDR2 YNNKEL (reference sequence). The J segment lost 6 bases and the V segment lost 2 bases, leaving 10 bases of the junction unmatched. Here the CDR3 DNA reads TGTGCCAGCAGCCAACTGGTGCTCCGGGACAGGGATGGCTACACCTTC. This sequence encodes CASSQLVLRDRDGYTF.

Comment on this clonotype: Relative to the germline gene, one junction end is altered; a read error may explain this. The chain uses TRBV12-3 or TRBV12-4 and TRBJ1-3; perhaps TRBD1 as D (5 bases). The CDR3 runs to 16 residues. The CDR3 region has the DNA TGTGCCAGCAGTTTCTTGCGGGGCATCTCTGGAAACAGCATATATTTT. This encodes CASSFLRGISGNSIYF.

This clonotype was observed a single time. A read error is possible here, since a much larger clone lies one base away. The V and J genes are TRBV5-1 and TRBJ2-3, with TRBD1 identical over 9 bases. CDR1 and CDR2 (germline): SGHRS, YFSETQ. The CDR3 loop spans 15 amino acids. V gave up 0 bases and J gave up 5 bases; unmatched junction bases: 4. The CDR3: CASSLGDRALDTQYF. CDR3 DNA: TGCGCCAGCAGCTTGGGGGACAGGGCGCTAGATACGCAGTATTTT.

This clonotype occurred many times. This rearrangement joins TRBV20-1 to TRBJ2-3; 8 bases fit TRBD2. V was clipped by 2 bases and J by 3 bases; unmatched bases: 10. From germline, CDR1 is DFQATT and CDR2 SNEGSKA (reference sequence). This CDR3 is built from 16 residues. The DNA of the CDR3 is TGCAGTGCTAGACCATCCGGGGGGGTGCTAACAGATACGCAGTATTTT. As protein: CSARPSGGVLTDTQYF.

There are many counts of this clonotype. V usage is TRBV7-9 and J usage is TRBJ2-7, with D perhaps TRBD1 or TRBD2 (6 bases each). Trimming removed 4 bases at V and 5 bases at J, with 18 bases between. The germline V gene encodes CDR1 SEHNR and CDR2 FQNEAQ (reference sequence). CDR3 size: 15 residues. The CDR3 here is CASSWRGGLEDEQYF. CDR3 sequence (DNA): TGTGCCAGCAGCTGGCGTGGGGGGCTAGAGGACGAGCAGTACTTC. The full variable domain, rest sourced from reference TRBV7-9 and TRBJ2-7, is DTGVSQNPRHKITKRGQNVTFRCDPISEHNRLYWYRQTLGQGPEFLTYFQNEAQLEKSRLLSDRFSAERPKGSFSTLEIQRTEQGDSAMYLCASSWRGGLEDEQYFGPGTRLTVT.